The rows below give T cell receptor beta chains drawn from one sample of a study of beta chain features in type 1 diabetes. Assay: immunoSEQ multiplex PCR; the TCRdb copy retains only in-frame clones and omits some. The sample lists fewer than 500,000 clones; around 14% were seen once. Sequencing input: naive CD4+ T cells from blood. The receptors shown here come from a man aged 25-40 years in good health. Each CDR3 is given with its conserved first and last residue. The D gene is left open where the match is weak. Part of the rows lack a size; the others show once, few, many or a class for expanded clones.

abundance: few; v_gene: TRBV7-9; j_gene: TRBJ2-1; d_gene: -; CDR3aa: CASSLGLPGAEQFF; CDR3nt: TGTGCCAGCAGCTTAGGGTTGCCTGGAGCTGAGCAGTTCTTC
abundance: -; v_gene: TRBV30; j_gene: TRBJ2-1; d_gene: TRBD2; CDR3aa: CAWGLAGEGRQFF; CDR3nt: TGTGCCTGGGGCCTAGCGGGAGAGGGTCGGCAGTTCTTC
abundance: -; v_gene: TRBV7-9; j_gene: TRBJ2-2; d_gene: -; CDR3aa: CASTPALTSYTGELFF; CDR3nt: TGTGCCAGCACCCCTGCCCTAACCTCCTACACCGGGGAGCTGTTTTTT
abundance: few; v_gene: TRBV5-4; j_gene: TRBJ1-3; d_gene: TRBD1; CDR3aa: CASSRDRAGNTIYF; CDR3nt: TGTGCCAGCAGCCGCGACAGGGCTGGAAACACCATATATTTT
abundance: -; v_gene: TRBV7-8; j_gene: TRBJ2-1; d_gene: -; CDR3aa: CASSFGGLNEQFF; CDR3nt: TGTGCCAGCAGCTTCGGAGGGTTGAATGAGCAGTTCTTC
abundance: -; v_gene: TRBV4-3; j_gene: TRBJ2-2; d_gene: -; CDR3aa: CASSQSGRNTGELFF; CDR3nt: TGCGCCAGCAGCCAATCGGGAAGAAACACCGGGGAGCTGTTTTTT
abundance: -; v_gene: TRBV29-1; j_gene: TRBJ1-3; d_gene: -; CDR3aa: CSVTNAGNTIYF; CDR3nt: TGCAGCGTGACGAATGCTGGAAACACCATATATTTT
abundance: few; v_gene: TRBV2; j_gene: TRBJ1-1; d_gene: -; CDR3aa: CASSEDTFFLGTEAFF; CDR3nt: TGTGCCAGCAGCGAAGATACATTTTTCTTGGGCACTGAAGCTTTCTTT
abundance: few; v_gene: TRBV11-3; j_gene: TRBJ2-1; d_gene: -; CDR3aa: CASSLDFYNEQFF; CDR3nt: TGTGCCAGCAGCTTAGATTTTTACAATGAGCAGTTCTTC
abundance: -; v_gene: TRBV4-2; j_gene: TRBJ2-1; d_gene: -; CDR3aa: CASSRDRLNNEQFF; CDR3nt: TGTGCCAGCAGTCGAGACAGGCTGAACAATGAGCAGTTCTTC
abundance: few; v_gene: TRBV19; j_gene: TRBJ2-1; d_gene: -; CDR3aa: CASSIAGSSYNEQFF; CDR3nt: TGTGCCAGTAGTATAGCGGGTAGCTCCTACAATGAGCAGTTCTTC
abundance: -; v_gene: TRBV7-9; j_gene: TRBJ2-1; d_gene: TRBD1; CDR3aa: CASSLRGLGPNNEQFF; CDR3nt: TGTGCCAGCAGCTTAAGGGGGCTAGGGCCAAACAATGAGCAGTTCTTC
abundance: -; v_gene: TRBV30; j_gene: TRBJ2-6; d_gene: -; CDR3aa: CAWCTSGANVLTF; CDR3nt: TGTGCCTGGTGTACTTCTGGGGCCAACGTCCTGACTTTC
abundance: -; v_gene: TRBV6-5; j_gene: TRBJ1-6; d_gene: TRBD1; CDR3aa: CASSYWGQGYSPLHF; CDR3nt: TGTGCCAGCAGTTACTGGGGACAGGGGTATTCACCCCTCCACTTT
abundance: -; v_gene: TRBV7-9; j_gene: TRBJ2-3; d_gene: -; CDR3aa: CASSLGAGRSTDTQYF; CDR3nt: TGTGCCAGCAGCTTAGGCGCGGGACGGAGCACAGATACGCAGTATTTT
abundance: few; v_gene: TRBV15; j_gene: TRBJ2-1; d_gene: -; CDR3aa: CATSLEKFSNNEQFF; CDR3nt: TGTGCCACCAGCTTAGAAAAATTCTCGAACAATGAGCAGTTCTTC
abundance: few; v_gene: TRBV11-2; j_gene: TRBJ2-3; d_gene: -; CDR3aa: CASSLRTGSTQYF; CDR3nt: TGTGCCAGCAGCTTAAGGACCGGGAGCACGCAGTATTTT
abundance: -; v_gene: TRBV29-1; j_gene: TRBJ2-4; d_gene: -; CDR3aa: CSVEAGAANIQYF; CDR3nt: TGCAGCGTTGAGGCAGGGGCTGCGAACATTCAGTACTTC
abundance: few; v_gene: TRBV5-4; j_gene: TRBJ1-5; d_gene: -; CDR3aa: CASSLGGRNQPQHF; CDR3nt: TGTGCCAGCAGCTTGGGGGGCAGGAATCAGCCCCAGCATTTT
abundance: few; v_gene: TRBV7-2; j_gene: TRBJ2-3; d_gene: -; CDR3aa: CASIVMGGPDDTQYF; CDR3nt: TGTGCCAGCATCGTGATGGGGGGGCCGGATGACACGCAGTATTTT
abundance: -; v_gene: TRBV19; j_gene: TRBJ1-5; d_gene: -; CDR3aa: CASSVQGEGGSQPQHF; CDR3nt: TGTGCCAGTAGCGTTCAGGGTGAGGGGGGCAGTCAGCCCCAGCATTTT
abundance: few; v_gene: TRBV7-9; j_gene: TRBJ2-1; d_gene: -; CDR3aa: CASSLRRDEQFF; CDR3nt: TGTGCCAGCAGCTTAAGGAGAGATGAGCAGTTCTTC
abundance: -; v_gene: TRBV6-6; j_gene: TRBJ1-2; d_gene: -; CDR3aa: CASSAQLLYGYTF; CDR3nt: TGTGCCAGCAGCGCCCAGCTTTTATATGGCTACACCTTC
abundance: -; v_gene: TRBV30; j_gene: TRBJ2-3; d_gene: -; CDR3aa: CAWSVLVTDTQYF; CDR3nt: TGTGCCTGGAGTGTACTAGTGACAGATACGCAGTATTTT
abundance: few; v_gene: TRBV16; j_gene: TRBJ2-5; d_gene: -; CDR3aa: CASSQTYSPEETQYF; CDR3nt: TGTGCCAGCAGCCAGACCTACAGCCCAGAAGAGACCCAGTACTTC
abundance: -; v_gene: TRBV30; j_gene: TRBJ2-2; d_gene: TRBD1; CDR3aa: CAWVGRGLTGELFF; CDR3nt: TGTGCCTGGGTGGGCAGGGGGCTGACCGGGGAGCTGTTTTTT
abundance: -; v_gene: TRBV19; j_gene: TRBJ2-1; d_gene: -; CDR3aa: CASSIAPYSLTEQFF; CDR3nt: TGTGCCAGTAGTATAGCACCATATTCCTTGACTGAGCAGTTCTTC
abundance: -; v_gene: TRBV5-6; j_gene: TRBJ2-3; d_gene: -; CDR3aa: CASSLGRGTTDTQYF; CDR3nt: TGTGCCAGCAGCTTGGGCAGGGGCACCACAGATACGCAGTATTTT
abundance: -; v_gene: TRBV15; j_gene: TRBJ2-1; d_gene: TRBD2; CDR3aa: CATSRSPPALAGGNEQFF; CDR3nt: TGTGCCACCAGCAGATCCCCTCCGGCACTAGCGGGGGGCAATGAGCAGTTCTTC
abundance: few; v_gene: TRBV29-1; j_gene: TRBJ2-5; d_gene: TRBD1; CDR3aa: CSVKQGPQETQYF; CDR3nt: TGCAGCGTTAAACAGGGGCCCCAAGAGACCCAGTACTTC